This T cell receptor (beta chain) was sequenced for a study of T-cell reconstitution after alpha-beta-depleted transplantation in children. Study-wide results and caveats: Reportedly, alpha-beta T cells present about two months post-transplant originated from several hundred expanded clones of graft origin.

A TCRbeta library incorporating unique molecular identifiers was prepared. A single record per CDR3 protein comes from TCRdb applying MiXCR to the PCR reads. The table records over 90,000 distinct CDR3 sequences, 4.5% to 7.5% of them present only once. The sample holds a few counts of this clonotype. Its specificity is not known. The sample was PBMCs, mostly from graft donor cells, taken 60 days after TCRalphabeta/CD19-depleted stem cell transplant. The receptor comes from a female patient aged 2 to 10 who had a stem cell transplant for Fanconi anemia, so the T cells may come from the graft donor.

In nucleotides, the CDR3 is TGTGCCAGCAGCCGACAGGGAACCCAAGAGACCCAGTACTTC. Its protein product is CASSRQGTQETQYF. J is TRBJ2-5 and V is TRBV7-2; TRBD1 aligns across 7 bases. Germline CDR1 SGHTA, CDR2 FQGNSA. This CDR3 contains 14 residues. Losses at the gene ends were 5 bases for V and 1 base for J; bases not matched to a gene: 4.